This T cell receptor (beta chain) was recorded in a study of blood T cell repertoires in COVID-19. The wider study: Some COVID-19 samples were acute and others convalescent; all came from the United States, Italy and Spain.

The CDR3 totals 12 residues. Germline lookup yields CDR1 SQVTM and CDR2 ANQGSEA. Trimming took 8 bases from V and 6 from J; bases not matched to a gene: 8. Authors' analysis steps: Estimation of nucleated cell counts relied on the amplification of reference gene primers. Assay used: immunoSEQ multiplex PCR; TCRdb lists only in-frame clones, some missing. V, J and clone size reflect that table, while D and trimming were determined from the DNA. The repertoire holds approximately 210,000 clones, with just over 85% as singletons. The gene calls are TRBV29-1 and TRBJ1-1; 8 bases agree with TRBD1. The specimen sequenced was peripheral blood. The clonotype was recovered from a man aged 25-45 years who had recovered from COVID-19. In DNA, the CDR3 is TGCAGCTACAACAGGGGGAGGTCTGAAGCTTTCTTT. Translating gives CSYNRGRSEAFF.